These 20 T cell receptor beta chains were all obtained from the same sample, sequenced in a study of blood T cell repertoires in COVID-19. TCRdb's copy holds only in-frame clones and misses some; the assay was immunoSEQ multiplex PCR. In the table there are around 260,000 clones, roughly 86% of which are singletons. Specimen: peripheral blood. The receptors were sampled from a human donor in a cohort sampled during active COVID-19.

The chain joins TRBV19 to TRBJ2-7, with D possibly TRBD1 on 6 matching bases. CDR3 length equals 15 residues. Trimming removed 1 base at V and 3 bases at J, with 13 bases between. The germline CDR1 and CDR2 sequences are LNHDA and SQIVND (reference sequence). CDR3 region: CASSIGDMTVYEQYF. Here the CDR3 DNA reads TGTGCCAGTAGTATAGGGGACATGACGGTCTACGAGCAGTACTTC.

The chain joins TRBV11-2 to TRBJ1-6; D gene ambiguous. V was cut by 4 bases and J by 9 bases, with 22 bases left in between. The germline gives CDR1 SGHAT, CDR2 FQNNGV. This CDR3 comprises 17 residues. The CDR3, as DNA: TGTGCCAGCAGCTCCTCCGGAGCTAAGGTTGTCGGTTCACCCCTCCACTTT. Its protein product is CASSSSGAKVVGSPLHF. Supplemented by reference TRBV11-2 and TRBJ1-6, the full variable domain reads EAGVAQSPRYKIIEKRQSVAFWCNPISGHATLYWYQQILGQGPKLLIQFQNNGVVDDSQLPKDRFSAERLKGVDSTLKIQPAKLEDSAVYLCASSSSGAKVVGSPLHFGNGTRLTVT.

The chain employs TRBV27 and TRBJ1-3; D is unresolved. Trimming took 6 bases from V and 0 from J, leaving 12 bases between them. The CDR3 is made up of 15 amino acids. CDR1 MNHEY and CDR2 SMNVEV come from the germline V gene (reference sequence). The CDR3 DNA sequence: TGTGCCAGCAGCCCCGACGGGTCCTCTGGAAACACCATATATTTT. Its protein product is CASSPDGSSGNTIYF.

The CDR3 here is CASSIDPPGGMGEQYF. The CDR3 nucleotides are TGTGCCAGTAGTATAGATCCGCCTGGCGGAATGGGCGAGCAGTACTTC. The gene calls are TRBV19 and TRBJ2-7; D call uncertain. Germline loops: CDR1 LNHDA, CDR2 SQIVND (reference sequence). V lost 0 bases to trimming and J lost 6 bases, with 18 bases between them. The CDR3 loop spans 16 amino acids.

The rearrangement joins TRBV5-1 to TRBJ2-2; TRBD2 matches at 8 bases. The V and J ends lost 5 bases and 1 base, in that order; junction bases with no gene match: 4. This CDR3 has 15 residues. Looked up from germline, CDR1 is SGHRS and CDR2 is YFSETQ. CDR3 amino acids: CASRGLVKNTGELFF. In nucleotides, the CDR3 is TGCGCCAGCAGGGGACTAGTGAAGAACACCGGGGAGCTGTTTTTT.

This chain joins TRBV11-2 and TRBJ2-7; 11 nucleotides align to TRBD2. Germline V gene sequence: CDR1 SGHAT, CDR2 FQNNGV. The CDR3 runs 16 residues. The ends lost 1 base at V and 7 bases at J; junction bases unmatched: 9. This CDR3 is CASSLALAGGKGEQYF. In DNA, the CDR3 is TGTGCCAGCAGCTTAGCTCTAGCGGGGGGAAAGGGGGAGCAGTACTTC.

The chain couples TRBV28 to TRBJ2-3; 8 positions match TRBD2. V shed 2 bases and J 0 bases; nucleotides not matched to a gene: 1. This CDR3 is built from 15 residues. Germline assignment: CDR1 MDHEN and CDR2 SYDVKM. CDR3 in amino acids: CASSLQRESTDTQYF. The CDR3 nucleotides read TGTGCCAGCAGTTTACAGCGGGAGAGCACAGATACGCAGTATTTT.

This CDR3 is CASSPRAGNSYNEQFF. CDR3 coding DNA: TGTGCCAGCAGCCCCCGAGCGGGGAACTCCTACAATGAGCAGTTCTTC. V and J are TRBV11-3 and TRBJ2-1; 7 nucleotides align to TRBD2. Per germline, CDR1 SGHNT and CDR2 YENEEA. This CDR3 region has 16 residues. Trimming removed 5 bases from V and 0 bases from J; junction bases left unmatched: 7.

The chain has TRBV28 and TRBJ1-1, with a tentative D call TRBD1 (6 bases). Germline V gene sequence: CDR1 MDHEN, CDR2 SYDVKM. Trimming removed 3 bases from V and 1 base from J, with 15 bases in between. The CDR3 extends over 16 amino acids. The CDR3 region has the DNA TGTGCCAGCAGTTTCTCAAGACAGGCTGGGAACACTGAAGCTTTCTTT. Translation: CASSFSRQAGNTEAFF.

The CDR3 reads CASSLAAAGQPQHF. DNA for the CDR3: TGTGCCAGCAGCCTGGCGGCCGCGGGTCAGCCCCAGCATTTT. The chain joins TRBV3-1 (or the pseudogene TRBV3-2) to TRBJ1-5, with D unresolved. This CDR3 is 14 amino acids long. Germline lookup yields CDR1 LGHDT and CDR2 YNNKEL (reference sequence). Trimming stripped 4 bases from V and 6 bases from J, with 13 bases between.

The chain is built from TRBV7-7 and TRBJ2-7; 8 nucleotides agree with TRBD1. V lost 5 bases, J lost 3 bases, and 6 bases stayed unmatched. The CDR3 is 14 amino acids. Germline lookup yields CDR1 SSHAT and CDR2 FNYEAQ (reference sequence). This chain's CDR3 is CASSPQGDLYEQYF. The CDR3 DNA reads as TGTGCCAGCAGCCCACAGGGGGACCTCTACGAGCAGTACTTC.

The rearrangement links TRBV7-2 to TRBJ2-6, with D tentatively TRBD2 (6 bases). Germline lookup yields CDR1 SGHTA and CDR2 FQGNSA. V was shortened by 5 bases and J by 4 bases, with 15 bases between the two germline ends. The CDR3 is 16 residues long. The CDR3 sequence: CASSRVTGVGANVLTF. The CDR3 nucleotides read TGTGCCAGCAGCCGCGTAACGGGGGTGGGGGCCAACGTCCTGACTTTC.

This clone was observed once. Here the CDR3 DNA reads TGTGCCAGCAGCCAAGTTCTCCCGGGACAGGGGGCGCTTGCAAGCTATGGCTACACCTTC. Its translation is CASSQVLPGQGALASYGYTF. This sequence joins TRBV14 and TRBJ1-2; 12 positions agree with TRBD1. This CDR3 is 20 amino acids long. The V gene end was trimmed by 1 base and the J gene end by 4 bases; junction bases not matched to a gene: 16. Looked up from germline, CDR1 is SGHDN and CDR2 is FVKESK.

The gene calls are TRBV15 and TRBJ2-7; TRBD2 agrees at 9 bases. Germline CDR1 LNHNV, CDR2 YYDKDF (reference sequence). With 1 base clipped from V and 1 base from J, the junction kept 2 bases outside the gene matches. This CDR3 spans 15 amino acids. The CDR3 reads CATSRGLAASYEQYF. The CDR3 nucleotides are TGTGCCACCAGCAGAGGACTAGCGGCATCCTACGAGCAGTACTTC.

As DNA, the CDR3 is TGTGCCAGTAGTCGGGACACAAGCACTGAAGCTTTCTTT. As protein: CASSRDTSTEAFF. The gene calls are TRBV19 and TRBJ1-1; TRBD1 is a possible D gene (6 bases). The V end was cut by 5 bases, the J end by 4 bases, with 11 bases between. Germline CDR1 is LNHDA and CDR2 is SQIVND (reference sequence). CDR3 length: 13 amino acids.

V gene TRBV30 combines with J gene TRBJ1-2; D might be TRBD1 (5 bases). Trimming took off 2 bases at V and 8 bases at J, with 9 bases between the two ends. This CDR3 comprises 11 residues. The germline gives CDR1 GTSNPN, CDR2 SVGIG (reference sequence). The chain's CDR3 is CAWSMGQGYTF. CDR3 nucleotide sequence: TGTGCCTGGAGTATGGGGCAGGGCTACACCTTC.

This chain joins TRBV27 and TRBJ1-2, with 8 bases that match TRBD1. Germline trimming cut 5 bases from V and 11 bases from J; bases unmatched to any gene: 4. The CDR3 runs 11 residues. Germline CDR1 MNHEY, CDR2 SMNVEV (reference sequence). CDR3 amino acids: CASSQGQVYTF. The CDR3 DNA follows: TGTGCCAGCAGTCAGGGACAGGTTTACACCTTC.

The chain uses TRBV28 and TRBJ1-1, with TRBD1 identical over 7 bases. The CDR3 runs 15 residues. J lost 1 base, V lost 5 bases, and 7 bases had no gene match. Germline loops: CDR1 MDHEN, CDR2 SYDVKM. The CDR3 region has the DNA TGTGCCAGCAGTCCCGACAGGGATCGGAACACTGAAGCTTTCTTT. This sequence encodes CASSPDRDRNTEAFF.

This chain joins TRBV11-3 and TRBJ2-3; TRBD2 matches 8 bases. Germline CDR1 and CDR2: SGHNT and YENEEA. CDR3 length: 17 residues. After removal of 5 bases from V and 2 bases from J, the junction contained 12 bases not matched to a gene. CDR3 nucleotides: TGTGCCAGCAGCCCGGGGGGGGCAGGGGATTACACAGATACGCAGTATTTT. Its translation: CASSPGGAGDYTDTQYF.

Remarks on this clone: Other DNA sequences in the same sample also yield this CDR3. The V and J genes are TRBV3-1 (or the pseudogene TRBV3-2) and TRBJ2-7; possible D gene TRBD1, 5 bases. Trimming removed 0 bases at V and 2 bases at J, with 8 bases between. Germline CDR1 LGHDT, CDR2 YNNKEL (reference sequence). CDR3 length: 14 amino acids. CDR3 amino acids: CASSQDRGPYEQYF. Written as DNA, the CDR3 is TGTGCCAGCAGCCAAGATAGGGGCCCCTACGAGCAGTACTTC.